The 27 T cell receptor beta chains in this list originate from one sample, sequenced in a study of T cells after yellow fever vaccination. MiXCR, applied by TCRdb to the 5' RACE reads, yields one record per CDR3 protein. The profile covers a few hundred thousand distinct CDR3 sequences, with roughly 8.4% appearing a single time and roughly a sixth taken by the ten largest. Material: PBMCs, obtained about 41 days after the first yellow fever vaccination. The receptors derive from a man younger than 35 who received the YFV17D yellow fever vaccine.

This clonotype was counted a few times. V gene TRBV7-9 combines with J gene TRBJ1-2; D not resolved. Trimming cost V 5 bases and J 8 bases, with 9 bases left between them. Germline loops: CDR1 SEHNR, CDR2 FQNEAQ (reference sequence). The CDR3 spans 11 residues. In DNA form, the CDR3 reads TGTGCCAGCAGCCCCGAGATGGGCTACACCTTC. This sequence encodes CASSPEMGYTF.

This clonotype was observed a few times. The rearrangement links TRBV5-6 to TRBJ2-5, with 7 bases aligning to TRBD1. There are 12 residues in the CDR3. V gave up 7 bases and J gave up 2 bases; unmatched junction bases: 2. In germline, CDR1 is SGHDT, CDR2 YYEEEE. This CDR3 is CASWGQQETQYF. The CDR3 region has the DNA TGTGCCAGCTGGGGACAGCAAGAGACCCAGTACTTC.

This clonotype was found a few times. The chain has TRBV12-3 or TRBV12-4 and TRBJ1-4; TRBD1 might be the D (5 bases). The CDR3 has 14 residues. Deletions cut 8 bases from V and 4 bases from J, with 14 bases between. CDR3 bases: TGTGCCAGCTCATCCTCGACAGATAATGAAAAACTGTTTTTT. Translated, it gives CASSSSTDNEKLFF.

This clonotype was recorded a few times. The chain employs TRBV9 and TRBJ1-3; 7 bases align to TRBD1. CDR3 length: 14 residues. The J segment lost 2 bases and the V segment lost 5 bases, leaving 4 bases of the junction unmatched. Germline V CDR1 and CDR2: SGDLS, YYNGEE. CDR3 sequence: CASSYTGAGNTIYF. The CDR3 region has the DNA TGTGCCAGCAGTTATACAGGGGCTGGAAACACCATATATTTT.

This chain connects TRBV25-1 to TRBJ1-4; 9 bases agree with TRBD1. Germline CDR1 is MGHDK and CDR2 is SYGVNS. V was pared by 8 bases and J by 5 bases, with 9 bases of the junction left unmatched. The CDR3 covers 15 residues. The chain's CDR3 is CASADPGTGNEKLFF. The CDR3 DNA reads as TGTGCCAGCGCCGACCCCGGGACAGGGAATGAAAAACTGTTTTTT. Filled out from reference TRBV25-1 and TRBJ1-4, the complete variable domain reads EADIYQTPRYLVIGTGKKITLECSQTMGHDKMYWYQQDPGMELHLIHYSYGVNSTEKGDLSSESTVSRIRTEHFPLTLESARPSHTSQYLCASADPGTGNEKLFFGSGTQLSVL.

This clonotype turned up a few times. CDR3 region: CASSPWDSPNTEAFF. The CDR3 coding sequence is TGTGCCAGCAGCCCCTGGGACAGCCCCAACACTGAAGCTTTCTTT. The chain uses TRBV11-2 and TRBJ1-1; TRBD1 agrees at 7 bases. The junction had 8 bases not matched to a gene; V was cut back by 5 bases and J by 2 bases. This CDR3 contains 15 residues. Germline values: CDR1 SGHAT, CDR2 FQNNGV.

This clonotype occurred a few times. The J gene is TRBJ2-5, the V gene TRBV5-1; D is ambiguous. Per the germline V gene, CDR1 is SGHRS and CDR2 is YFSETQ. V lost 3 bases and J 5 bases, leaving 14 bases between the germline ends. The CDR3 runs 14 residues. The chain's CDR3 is CASSSRTPAETQYF. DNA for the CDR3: TGCGCCAGCAGCTCCCGGACCCCGGCGGAGACCCAGTACTTC.

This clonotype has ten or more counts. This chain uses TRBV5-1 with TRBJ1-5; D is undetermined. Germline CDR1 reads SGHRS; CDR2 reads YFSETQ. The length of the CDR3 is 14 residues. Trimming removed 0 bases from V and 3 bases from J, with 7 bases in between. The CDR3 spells CASSLAGLNQPQHF. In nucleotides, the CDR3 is TGCGCCAGCAGCTTGGCCGGGCTCAATCAGCCCCAGCATTTT.

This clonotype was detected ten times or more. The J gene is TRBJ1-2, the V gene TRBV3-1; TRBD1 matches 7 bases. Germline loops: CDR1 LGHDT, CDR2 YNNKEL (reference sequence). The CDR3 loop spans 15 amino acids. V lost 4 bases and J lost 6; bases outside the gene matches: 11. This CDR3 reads CASSPQDRIINGYTF. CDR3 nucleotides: TGTGCCAGCAGCCCCCAGGACAGGATAATTAATGGCTACACCTTC.

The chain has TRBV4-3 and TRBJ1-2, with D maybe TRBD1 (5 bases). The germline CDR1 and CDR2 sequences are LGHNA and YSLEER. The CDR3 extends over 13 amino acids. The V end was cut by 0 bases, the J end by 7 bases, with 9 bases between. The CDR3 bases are TGCGCCAGCAGCCAAGATGGGGGTACTGGCTACACCTTC. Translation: CASSQDGGTGYTF.

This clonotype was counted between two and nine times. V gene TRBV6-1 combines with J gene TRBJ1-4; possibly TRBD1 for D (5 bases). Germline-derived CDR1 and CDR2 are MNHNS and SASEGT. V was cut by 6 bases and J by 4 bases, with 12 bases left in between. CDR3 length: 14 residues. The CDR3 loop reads CASRETVINEKLFF. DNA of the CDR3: TGTGCCAGCAGAGAGACAGTAATTAATGAAAAACTGTTTTTT.

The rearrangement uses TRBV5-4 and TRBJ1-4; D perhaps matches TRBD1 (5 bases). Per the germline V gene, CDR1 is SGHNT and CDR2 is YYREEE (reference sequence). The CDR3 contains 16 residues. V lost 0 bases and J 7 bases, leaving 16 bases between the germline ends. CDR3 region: CASSLDPGRKTEKLFF. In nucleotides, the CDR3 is TGTGCCAGCAGCTTGGACCCAGGGAGGAAAACTGAAAAACTGTTTTTT.

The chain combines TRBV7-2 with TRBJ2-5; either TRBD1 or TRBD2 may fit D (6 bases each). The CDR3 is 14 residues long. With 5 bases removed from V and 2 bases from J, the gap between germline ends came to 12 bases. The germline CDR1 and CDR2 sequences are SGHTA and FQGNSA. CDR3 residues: CASSKGGFQETQYF. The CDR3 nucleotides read TGTGCCAGCAGCAAGGGGGGTTTTCAAGAGACCCAGTACTTC.

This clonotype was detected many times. The chain's CDR3 is CASSLAEVGRKQYF. DNA for the CDR3: TGTGCCAGCAGCTTAGCGGAAGTTGGGAGAAAGCAGTACTTC. V usage is TRBV7-8 and J usage is TRBJ2-7, with a tentative D call TRBD2 (5 bases). Trimming left V 0 bases short and J 8 bases short, with 14 bases between. CDR1 and CDR2 from the germline V gene are SGHVS and FQNEAQ. The CDR3 totals 14 residues.

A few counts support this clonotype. The CDR3 loop reads CASSEYQGGAFF. CDR3 bases: TGTGCCAGCAGTGAATATCAGGGCGGGGCTTTCTTT. J is TRBJ1-1 and V is TRBV25-1; D possibly corresponds to TRBD1 (5 bases). CDR1 and CDR2 from the germline V gene are MGHDK and SYGVNS. The CDR3 loop spans 12 amino acids. V was trimmed by 0 bases and J by 11 bases, leaving 10 bases between them.

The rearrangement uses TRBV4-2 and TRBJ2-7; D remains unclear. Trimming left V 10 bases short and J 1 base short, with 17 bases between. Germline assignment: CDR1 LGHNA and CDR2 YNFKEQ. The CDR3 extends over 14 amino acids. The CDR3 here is CAIGPELGSYEQYV. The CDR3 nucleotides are TGTGCCATCGGCCCGGAGCTAGGATCCTACGAGCAGTACGTC.

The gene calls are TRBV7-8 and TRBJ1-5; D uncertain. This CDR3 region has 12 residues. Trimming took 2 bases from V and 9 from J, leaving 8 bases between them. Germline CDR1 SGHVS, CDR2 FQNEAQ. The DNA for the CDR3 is TGTGCCAGCAGCTTACCACGGTTGCCCCAGCATTTT. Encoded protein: CASSLPRLPQHF.

The DNA for the CDR3 is TGCGCCAGCAGCCATCCTCGGGGTGACGCCGGGGAGCTGTTTTTT. It codes for CASSHPRGDAGELFF. The chain uses TRBV4-1 and TRBJ2-2; TRBD2 might be the D (5 bases). Germline CDR1 is MGHRA and CDR2 is YSYEKL. The V end lost 3 bases, the J end lost 6 bases, and 14 bases lay between the germline ends. This CDR3 comprises 15 residues.

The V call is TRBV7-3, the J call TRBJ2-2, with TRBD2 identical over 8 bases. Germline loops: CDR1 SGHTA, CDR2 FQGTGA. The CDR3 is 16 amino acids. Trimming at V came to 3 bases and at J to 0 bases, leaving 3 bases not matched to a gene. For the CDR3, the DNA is TGTGCCAGCAGCTTCAGCGGGGGCGCGAACACCGGGGAGCTGTTTTTT. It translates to CASSFSGGANTGELFF.

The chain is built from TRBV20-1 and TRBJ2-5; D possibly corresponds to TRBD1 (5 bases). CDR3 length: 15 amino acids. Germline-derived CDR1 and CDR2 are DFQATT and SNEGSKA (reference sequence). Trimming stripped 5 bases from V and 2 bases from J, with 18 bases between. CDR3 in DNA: TGCAGTGCTGGCAATGCAGGGCGCCGACAAGAGACCCAGTACTTC. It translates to CSAGNAGRRQETQYF.

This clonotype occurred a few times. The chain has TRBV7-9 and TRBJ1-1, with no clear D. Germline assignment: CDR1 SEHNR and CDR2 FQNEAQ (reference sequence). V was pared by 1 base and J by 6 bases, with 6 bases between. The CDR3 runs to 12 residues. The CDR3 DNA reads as TGTGCCAGCAGCTTAGTTTACGCTGAAGCTTTCTTT. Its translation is CASSLVYAEAFF.

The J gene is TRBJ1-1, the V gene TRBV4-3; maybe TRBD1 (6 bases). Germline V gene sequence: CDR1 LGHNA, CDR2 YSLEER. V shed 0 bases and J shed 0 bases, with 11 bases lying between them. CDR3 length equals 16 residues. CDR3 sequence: CASSQDPAGVNTEAFF. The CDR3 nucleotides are TGCGCCAGCAGCCAAGATCCGGCAGGGGTGAACACTGAAGCTTTCTTT.

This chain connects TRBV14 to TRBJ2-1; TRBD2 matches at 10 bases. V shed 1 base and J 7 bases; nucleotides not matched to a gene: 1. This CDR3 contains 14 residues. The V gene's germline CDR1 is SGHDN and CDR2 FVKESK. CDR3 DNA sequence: TGTGCCAGCAGCCAAGCACTAGCGGGAAATGAGCAGTTCTTC. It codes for CASSQALAGNEQFF.

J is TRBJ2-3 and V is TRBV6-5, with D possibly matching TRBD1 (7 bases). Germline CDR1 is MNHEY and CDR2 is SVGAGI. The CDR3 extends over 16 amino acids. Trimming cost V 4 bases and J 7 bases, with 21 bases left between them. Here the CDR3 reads CASSLTGAGGSNTQYF. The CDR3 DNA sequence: TGTGCCAGCAGTTTAACAGGGGCCGGGGGCTCCAATACGCAGTATTTT.

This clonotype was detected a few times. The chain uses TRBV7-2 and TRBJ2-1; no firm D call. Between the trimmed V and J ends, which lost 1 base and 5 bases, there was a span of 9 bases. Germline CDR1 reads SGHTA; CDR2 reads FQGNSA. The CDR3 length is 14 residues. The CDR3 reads CASSLGSSHNEQFF. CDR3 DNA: TGTGCCAGCAGCTTAGGGTCCAGTCACAATGAGCAGTTCTTC.

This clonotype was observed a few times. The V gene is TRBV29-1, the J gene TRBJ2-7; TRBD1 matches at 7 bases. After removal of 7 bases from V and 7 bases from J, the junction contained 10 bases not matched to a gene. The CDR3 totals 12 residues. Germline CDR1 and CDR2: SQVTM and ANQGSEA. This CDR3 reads CSALRGQGEQYF. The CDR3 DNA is TGCAGCGCTCTGAGGGGGCAGGGGGAGCAGTACTTC.

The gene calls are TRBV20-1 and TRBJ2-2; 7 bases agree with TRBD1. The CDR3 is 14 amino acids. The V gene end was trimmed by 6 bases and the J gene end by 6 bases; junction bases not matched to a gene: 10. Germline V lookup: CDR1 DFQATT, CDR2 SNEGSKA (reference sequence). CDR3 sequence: CSASGDRAAGELFF. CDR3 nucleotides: TGCAGTGCGAGCGGAGACAGGGCGGCCGGGGAGCTGTTTTTT.